This TCR beta chain was retrieved from a study of response to subunit inactivated influenza vaccine. About this clonotype: Its specificity is not known.

Study-level points and caveats: Few additional T cells are recruited per seasonal influenza vaccination, authors suggested.

CDR3 length: 16 residues. Germline CDR1 reads SGHTA; CDR2 reads FQGNSA. The J segment lost 3 bases and the V segment lost 4 bases, leaving 10 bases of the junction unmatched. MiXCR, run by TCRdb on the RT-PCR reads, gives a single entry per CDR3 protein. The sample holds about 180,000 distinct CDR3 sequences; approximately 9.2% are singletons and the top ten take roughly 10%. The receptor's source is a man in his fifties who received an inactivated influenza vaccine. The chain links TRBV7-2 to TRBJ2-3; 7 bases agree with TRBD2. Specimen: non-naive T cells sorted from PBMCs, collected on the day of vaccination. For the CDR3, the DNA is TGTGCCAGCAGCTCCATCCCGGGACTACTAACAGATACGCAGTATTTT. It translates to CASSSIPGLLTDTQYF.